A selection of T cell receptor beta chains follows, all from one sample in a study of blood T cells in healthy people across ages. TCRdb reprocessed the 5' RACE reads with MiXCR, giving one entry per CDR3 protein. In the table there are over 700,000 distinct CDR3 sequences, just under 25% of which are singletons. These data were also filed under a second study, of T cells of mothers and their children.

Sequencing was carried out using blood. These receptors all come from a boy between 5 and 17 years old in good health. Each CDR3 is given with its conserved first and last residue. The order of the fields is J gene, V gene, D gene, clone size, CDR3 protein, CDR3 DNA. D genes are given only for firm matches. Size values are once, few and many counts, or a class for expanded clones, and some rows have none.

TRBJ2-7 TRBV28 TRBD1 few CASSLRQGAEQYF TGTGCCAGCAGTTTGCGACAGGGGGCCGAGCAGTACTTC
TRBJ1-5 TRBV28 . . CASSLLQGVNQPQHF TGTGCCAGCAGTTTACTACAGGGTGTCAATCAGCCCCAGCATTTT
TRBJ1-1 TRBV4-3 . few CASSETWGTEAFF TGCGCCAGCAGCGAGACTTGGGGCACTGAAGCTTTCTTT
TRBJ2-1 TRBV10-3 TRBD1 few CAISESSWTGGLGSYNEQFF TGTGCCATCAGTGAGTCTTCTTGGACAGGGGGTCTAGGCTCCTACAATGAGCAGTTCTTC
TRBJ1-5 TRBV10-3 . . CATDRKNQPQHF TGTGCCACTGACAGAAAAAATCAGCCCCAGCATTTT
TRBJ2-3 TRBV10-3 TRBD2 . CAISELAETSTDTQYF TGTGCCATCAGTGAGCTAGCGGAGACTAGCACAGATACGCAGTATTTT
TRBJ2-7 TRBV28 TRBD1 . CASSGTGGPNSYEQYF TGTGCCAGCTCCGGGACAGGGGGACCCAACTCCTACGAGCAGTACTTC
TRBJ2-3 TRBV20-1 TRBD2 few CSARPGGTDTQYF TGCAGTGCCAGACCGGGGGGGACAGATACGCAGTATTTT
TRBJ1-2 TRBV27 . . CASRPIGAVNYGYTF TGTGCCAGCAGACCAATCGGGGCAGTGAACTATGGCTACACCTTC
TRBJ2-2 TRBV24-1 . few CATRPGNLNTGELLF TGTGCCACTCGCCCCGGGAACCTGAACACCGGGGAGCTGCTTTTT
TRBJ1-3 TRBV9 . few CASSALGTRNIYF TGTGCCAGCAGCGCATTGGGGACACGGAACATATATTTT
TRBJ2-5 TRBV3-1 . . CASSQRDRLYQETQYF TGTGCCAGTAGCCAGCGGGACAGACTTTACCAAGAGACCCAGTACTTC
TRBJ1-1 TRBV7-9 . . CASSLGGIAATEAFF TGTGCCAGCAGCTTGGGAGGGATAGCGGCCACTGAAGCTTTCTTT
TRBJ2-2 TRBV5-1 . few CASREINTGELFF TGCGCCAGCAGGGAGATTAACACCGGGGAGCTGTTTTTT
TRBJ2-2 TRBV3-1 . . CASSPRQITTGELFF TGTGCCAGCAGCCCTCGACAGATAACCACCGGGGAGCTGTTTTTT
TRBJ1-2 TRBV7-9 . . CASSQARGEGYTF TGTGCCAGCAGCCAAGCCAGGGGAGAGGGCTACACCTTC
TRBJ1-4 TRBV5-1 . . CASSFDFSGENEKLFF TGCGCCAGCAGCTTTGACTTCTCCGGGGAAAATGAAAAACTGTTTTTT
TRBJ2-6 TRBV27 TRBD1 . CASSLLAMTGGFSGANVLTF TGTGCCAGCAGTTTATTGGCGATGACAGGGGGCTTTTCCGGGGCCAACGTCCTGACTTTC
TRBJ1-4 TRBV5-1 . few CASSLRGVDEKLFF TGCGCCAGCAGCTTGAGGGGGGTCGATGAAAAACTGTTTTTT
TRBJ2-5 TRBV5-6 TRBD1 . CASSLGTVDVQETQYF TGTGCCAGCAGCCTAGGGACAGTGGACGTCCAAGAGACCCAGTACTTC
TRBJ2-3 TRBV29-1 . few CSVDGATDTQYF TGCAGCGTTGATGGGGCGACAGATACGCAGTATTTT
TRBJ1-6 TRBV15 . . CATSRDFSSPLHF TGTGCCACCAGCAGAGATTTCTCTTCACCCCTCCACTTT
TRBJ2-7 TRBV20-1 TRBD2 few CSASGLAGGYEQYF TGCAGTGCTTCGGGTCTAGCGGGAGGCTACGAGCAGTACTTC
TRBJ2-7 TRBV20-1 TRBD1 . CSAGDRGRPYEQYF TGCAGTGCTGGCGACAGGGGCCGTCCCTACGAGCAGTACTTC
TRBJ2-3 TRBV5-4 . . CASSLGLGSTDTQYF TGTGCCAGCAGCTTGGGACTAGGAAGCACAGATACGCAGTATTTT
TRBJ2-1 TRBV13 . . CASSGGTVFNEQFF TGTGCCAGCAGCGGAGGGACAGTATTCAATGAGCAGTTCTTC
TRBJ2-3 TRBV11-2 TRBD1 few CASSPGTAQDTQYF TGTGCCAGCAGCCCCGGGACAGCCCAGGATACGCAGTATTTT
TRBJ2-1 TRBV7-7 . . CAGSLRRQDEQFF TGTGCTGGCAGCTTAAGGAGACAGGATGAGCAGTTCTTC
TRBJ2-3 TRBV7-9 . few CASSLVSSDTQYF TGTGCCAGCAGCTTAGTTTCTTCAGATACGCAGTATTTT
TRBJ1-2 TRBV12-3/TRBV12-4 TRBD1 many CASSLPGGYGYTF TGTGCCAGCAGTTTGCCAGGGGGCTATGGCTACACCTTC
TRBJ2-7 TRBV12-3/TRBV12-4 . few CASSPPGPSYEQYF TGTGCCAGCAGTCCTCCCGGACCGTCTTACGAGCAGTACTTC
TRBJ2-3 TRBV15 . . CATSGPSDTNLGDTQYF TGTGCCACCAGCGGGCCCTCGGACACGAATTTGGGAGATACGCAGTATTTT
TRBJ2-7 TRBV9 . . CASSVDLASYEQYF TGTGCCAGCAGCGTAGATCTGGCCTCCTACGAGCAGTACTTC
TRBJ2-4 TRBV6-2/TRBV6-3 . few CASSYTGYESIQYF TGTGCCAGCAGTTACACCGGATACGAAAGCATTCAGTACTTC
TRBJ2-3 TRBV6-1 . few CASSAGRDWDTQYF TGTGCCAGCAGTGCGGGTAGGGATTGGGATACGCAGTATTTT
TRBJ2-1 TRBV20-1 TRBD2 few CSVITSAAYNEQFF TGCAGTGTCATTACTAGCGCCGCCTACAATGAGCAGTTCTTC
TRBJ2-5 TRBV20-1 . . CSARRWQQETQYF TGCAGTGCTAGAAGGTGGCAGCAAGAGACCCAGTACTTC
TRBJ2-1 TRBV7-3 TRBD2 few CASSPSGGVWSYNEQFF TGTGCCAGCAGCCCCTCGGGGGGGGTTTGGTCCTACAATGAGCAGTTCTTC
TRBJ2-5 TRBV3-1 TRBD2 . CASAQLGLEVRETQYF TGTGCCAGCGCCCAACTGGGACTAGAGGTGCGGGAGACCCAGTACTTC
TRBJ1-2 TRBV2 . . CASSEVGKDGYTF TGTGCCAGCAGTGAAGTTGGGAAAGATGGCTACACCTTC
TRBJ2-4 TRBV21-1 . few CASSKGHNGDIQYF TGTGCCAGCAGCAAAGGACACAATGGGGACATTCAGTACTTC
TRBJ2-1 TRBV25-1 . . CASSESKGYNEQFF TGTGCCAGCAGTGAATCCAAGGGCTACAATGAGCAGTTCTTC
TRBJ1-1 TRBV12-3/TRBV12-4 . . CASSLLGHTEAFF TGTGCCAGCAGTCTTTTGGGCCACACTGAAGCTTTCTTT